The sequence of this T cell receptor beta chain was determined in a study of T cell repertoires in aging, cancer and after chemotherapy. Study as a whole: Repeat sampling of healthy donors over several months to years showed clear clonal overlap.

V dropped 3 bases and J dropped 2 bases, with 12 bases sitting between them. The CDR3 sequence is 14 residues long. CDR1 and CDR2 (germline): SGHRS, YFSETQ. TCR beta rearrangements were amplified from peripheral blood genomic DNA. Overall study findings and caveats: Median generation probability rose over the chemotherapy interval in each cancer cohort, suggesting rebound thymic output. Compared with age-matched healthy donors, untreated hematological or solid cancer patients showed higher blood TCR clonality.

On this clonotype: As yet, its antigen is unknown.

TRB rearrangements spanning V, D and J were amplified using mixed TRB-A/B primers. TCRdb recomputed calls from the multiplex PCR reads with MiXCR, one row per CDR3 protein. Among thousands of distinct CDR3 sequences listed, around 32% were seen once. The material sequenced was blood. The sequence was obtained from a human donor in good health. V is TRBV5-1 and J is TRBJ2-7, with D possibly TRBD2 on 5 matching bases. CDR3 region: CASSSGGGTYEQYF. In DNA, the CDR3 is TGCGCCAGCAGCTCCGGAGGCGGTACCTACGAGCAGTACTTC.